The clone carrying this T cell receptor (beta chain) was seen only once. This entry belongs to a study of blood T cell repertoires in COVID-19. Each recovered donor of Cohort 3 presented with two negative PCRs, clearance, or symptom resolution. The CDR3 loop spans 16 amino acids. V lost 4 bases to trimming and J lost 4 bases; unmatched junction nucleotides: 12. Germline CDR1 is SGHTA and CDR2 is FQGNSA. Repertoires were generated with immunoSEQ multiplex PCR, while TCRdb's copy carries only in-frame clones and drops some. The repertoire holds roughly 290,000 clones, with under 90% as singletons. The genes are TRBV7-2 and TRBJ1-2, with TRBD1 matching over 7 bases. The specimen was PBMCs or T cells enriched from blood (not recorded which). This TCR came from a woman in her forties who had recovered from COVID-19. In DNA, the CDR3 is TGTGCCAGCAGCTCCTCCCTAGGGGGCGCGGGCTATGGCTACACCTTC. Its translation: CASSSSLGGAGYGYTF.